The next 20 T cell receptor beta chains were all read from a single sample in a study of regulatory T cells. Study-wide findings and caveats: Hydrophobic residues at CDR3 positions 6 and 7 were enriched in conventional CD4+ T cells of CD3G-deficient patients.

Their specific antigens are unknown. The PCR used 52 TRBV and 13 TRBJ primers. Profiled with immunoSEQ multiplex PCR; TCRdb holds only in-frame clones, not every one. Of 25,000 to 30,000 clones listed, 92% were seen once; the top ten hold under 2%. Sequencing was carried out using conventional CD4+ T cells sorted from blood. All receptors derive from a person aged 18 to 29 with CD3G deficiency.

This chain links TRBV11-2 with TRBJ2-5, with D uncertain. Germline CDR1 reads SGHAT; CDR2 reads FQNNGV. This CDR3 has 11 amino acids. V was shortened by 5 bases and J by 2 bases, with 3 bases between the two germline ends. CDR3 coding DNA: TGTGCCAGCAGCCAACAAGAGACCCAGTACTTC. Translation gives CASSQQETQYF.

The chain recombines TRBV5-1 with TRBJ2-5, with 9 bases aligning to TRBD2. After removal of 4 bases from V and 5 bases from J, the junction contained 6 bases not matched to a gene. The CDR3 runs to 14 residues. The germline V gene has CDR1 SGHRS and CDR2 YFSETQ. CDR3 DNA: TGCGCCAGCAGCGTTAGCGGGAGAGAGGAGACCCAGTACTTC. Translated: CASSVSGREETQYF.

The chain carries TRBV18 and TRBJ2-5; 13 bases match TRBD2. V trimming: 6 bases; J trimming: 6 bases; junction bases outside the gene matches: 13. The CDR3 is 17 residues long. Germline CDR1 is KGHSH and CDR2 is LQKENI. The CDR3 spells CASSSTPGLAGPKTQYF. In DNA form, the CDR3 reads TGTGCCAGCTCCTCGACTCCGGGACTAGCGGGACCAAAGACCCAGTACTTC.

The chain carries TRBV4-2 and TRBJ1-2; D is unresolved. Trimming pared 1 base from V and 4 bases from J, leaving 16 bases between. The CDR3 spans 16 residues. Germline CDR1 reads LGHNA; CDR2 reads YNFKEQ. The CDR3 DNA sequence: TGTGCCAGCAGCCAAGTCGCTGGGCCCCGGGTCTATGGCTACACCTTC. It translates to CASSQVAGPRVYGYTF.

V is TRBV13 and J is TRBJ2-1; D might be TRBD2 (6 bases). This CDR3 spans 14 amino acids. Germline V CDR1 and CDR2: PRHDT, FYEKMQ (reference sequence). With 3 bases removed from V and 6 bases from J, the gap between germline ends came to 12 bases. The CDR3 DNA sequence: TGTGCCAGCAGCTTTGTGGGAGCGGGCAATGAGCAGTTCTTC. Translation gives CASSFVGAGNEQFF.

In this sample, this clone turned up once. The gene calls are TRBV4-1 and TRBJ2-3; TRBD1 matches 7 bases. There are 16 residues in the CDR3. The germline CDR1 and CDR2 sequences are MGHRA and YSYEKL. Losses at the gene ends were 1 base for V and 1 base for J; bases not matched to a gene: 5. CDR3 region: CASSQAGTVGTDTQYF. CDR3 nucleotide sequence: TGCGCCAGCAGCCAAGCCGGGACAGTCGGCACAGATACGCAGTATTTT.

The chain has TRBV6-4 and TRBJ2-7; TRBD2 matches at 7 bases. The CDR3 spans 12 residues. V was pared by 7 bases and J by 3 bases, with 3 bases of the junction left unmatched. Germline values: CDR1 MRHNA, CDR2 SNTAGT. The CDR3 DNA reads TGTGCCAGCATGCCGGGGGGCTACGAGCAGTACTTC. Its protein product is CASMPGGYEQYF.

The J gene is TRBJ2-7, the V gene TRBV28; tentatively, D is TRBD2 (7 bases). CDR1 and CDR2 (germline): MDHEN, SYDVKM. V lost 5 bases and J lost 7, with 12 bases in between. The length of the CDR3 is 12 residues. The CDR3 DNA sequence: TGTGCCAGCAGTGGGGGGGCTAGTGAGCAGTACTTC. This translates into CASSGGASEQYF.

The chain combines TRBV15 with TRBJ1-1; 7 nucleotides match TRBD1. Germline CDR1 reads LNHNV; CDR2 reads YYDKDF (reference sequence). The CDR3 has 16 amino acids. V shed 0 bases, J shed 1 base, and the junction held 5 bases outside the gene matches. The CDR3 spells CATSRDQGVRNTEAFF. In nucleotides, the CDR3 is TGTGCCACCAGCAGAGATCAGGGGGTCCGGAACACTGAAGCTTTCTTT.

DNA for the CDR3: TGTGCCAGCAGCTTCATGGGGGCCTTCTCGGGCTTCTCTGGAAACACCATATATTTT. Translating gives CASSFMGAFSGFSGNTIYF. The genes are TRBV21-1 and TRBJ1-3; the table's D call, TRBD1, was not checked against the DNA. TRBV21-1 is an annotated pseudogene. The CDR3 consists of 19 residues.

This rearrangement joins TRBV12-5 to TRBJ2-2; a possible D gene is TRBD2 (5 bases). The CDR3 is 16 amino acids. Germline V gene data show CDR1 as LGHNT and CDR2 as FRNRAP. V lost 7 bases to trimming and J lost 4 bases, with 19 bases between them. CDR3 in DNA: TGTGCTAGTGTCCGAGGGTTGGGGATTGGCACCGGGGAGCTGTTTTTT. This sequence encodes CASVRGLGIGTGELFF.

This clone was recorded only once. V usage is TRBV10-3 and J usage is TRBJ2-7; 9 bases align to TRBD2. The CDR3 length is 12 residues. V gave up 10 bases and J gave up 1 base; unmatched junction bases: 2. Germline V gives CDR1 ENHRY, CDR2 SYGVKD. This CDR3 reads CATAGGSYEQYF. The CDR3 bases are TGTGCCACAGCGGGAGGTTCCTACGAGCAGTACTTC.

This sequence joins TRBV7-8 and TRBJ2-1; 8 bases fit TRBD2. The CDR3 sequence is 17 residues long. V was pared by 2 bases and J by 7 bases, with 13 bases of the junction left unmatched. Germline V gene sequence: CDR1 SGHVS, CDR2 FQNEAQ. The CDR3 DNA follows: TGTGCCAGCAGCTTACTTCTACCCGGGAGGGCCAGGAATGAGCAGTTCTTC. This sequence encodes CASSLLLPGRARNEQFF.

The chain uses TRBV7-2 and TRBJ1-5; TRBD1 might be the D (6 bases). CDR1 is SGHTA, CDR2 FQGNSA, per germline. Trimming stripped 1 base from V and 2 bases from J, with 12 bases between. The CDR3 totals 16 residues. The CDR3 sequence: CASSLGRGAGNQPQHF. Here the CDR3 DNA reads TGTGCCAGCAGCTTAGGGCGGGGGGCCGGCAATCAGCCCCAGCATTTT.

The J gene is TRBJ2-2, the V gene TRBV7-8, with 12 bases lining up with TRBD2. The CDR3 has 16 residues. Germline CDR1 reads SGHVS; CDR2 reads FQNEAQ. V shed 0 bases, J shed 6 bases, and the junction held 2 bases outside the gene matches. This CDR3 is CASSLATSGSPGELFF. The CDR3, as DNA: TGTGCCAGCAGCTTAGCGACTAGCGGGAGCCCCGGGGAGCTGTTTTTT.

The gene calls are TRBV5-4 and TRBJ2-5; D may be TRBD2 (7 bases). CDR1 is SGHNT, CDR2 YYREEE, per germline (reference sequence). The CDR3 extends over 15 amino acids. Trimming took off 0 bases at V and 1 base at J, with 10 bases between the two ends. This CDR3 is CASSLVGGPQETQYF. The CDR3 nucleotides read TGTGCCAGCAGCTTGGTCGGGGGGCCCCAAGAGACCCAGTACTTC.

V usage is TRBV19 and J usage is TRBJ2-3; TRBD2 matches at 7 bases. The CDR3 sequence is 15 residues long. J gave up 5 bases and V 5 bases, and 10 bases lay outside the gene matches. Per germline, CDR1 LNHDA and CDR2 SQIVND (reference sequence). CDR3 residues: CASSLSDWGGDTQYF. CDR3 in DNA: TGTGCCAGTAGTCTCTCGGACTGGGGGGGAGATACGCAGTATTTT.

The chain carries TRBV18 and TRBJ1-4, with a tentative D call TRBD1 (6 bases). CDR3 length equals 16 residues. CDR1 and CDR2 (germline): KGHSH, LQKENI. V was clipped by 5 bases and J by 2 bases, with 15 bases between them. The CDR3 here is CASSVLTGNTNEKLFF. The CDR3 bases are TGTGCCAGCTCAGTCCTTACAGGGAACACTAATGAAAAACTGTTTTTT.

This clone appeared once. The gene calls are TRBV10-3 and TRBJ2-7; 10 bases are shared with TRBD2. Germline-derived CDR1 and CDR2 are ENHRY and SYGVKD. With V trimmed by 6 bases and J by 3 bases, 5 bases remained unmatched. There are 14 residues in the CDR3. In DNA, the CDR3 is TGTGCCATCAGCCGGACTAGCGGAGGCTACGAGCAGTACTTC. This encodes CAISRTSGGYEQYF.

This chain links TRBV7-8 with TRBJ2-1; possibly TRBD2 for D (6 bases). V was pared by 5 bases and J by 0 bases, with 11 bases between. This CDR3 contains 15 residues. Germline-derived CDR1 and CDR2 are SGHVS and FQNEAQ. CDR3 region: CASSRGTGSYNEQFF. The CDR3 bases are TGTGCCAGCAGCCGCGGGACTGGCTCCTACAATGAGCAGTTCTTC.